The 12 T cell receptor beta chains presented below share a single source sample, sequenced in a study of cytomegalovirus exposure and HLA in healthy donors. The primer mix had 60 Vbeta and 13 Jbeta primers. TCRdb's table, derived via immunoSEQ multiplex PCR, lists solely in-frame clones and lacks some. The sample lists 100,000 to 150,000 clones; 70% to 85% were seen once. Sequenced sample: PBMCs. These receptors came from a woman aged 45-65 years in good health and CMV-seronegative.

This clone was picked up a small number of times. A far larger clone lies a single base away; this is likely a read error. The rearrangement uses TRBV19 and TRBJ2-7, with 7 bases that match TRBD2. The J call is uncertain, as TRBJ2-1 better fits the DNA end. Germline CDR1 LNHDA, CDR2 SQIVND (reference sequence). This CDR3 is built from 13 residues. Here the CDR3 reads CASSMGGSVEQFF. In DNA, the CDR3 is TGTGCCAGTAGTATGGGGGGGAGCGTCGAGCAGTTCTTC.

The chain is built from TRBV12-5 and TRBJ2-3; D remains unclear. V was shortened by 6 bases and J by 0 bases, with 4 bases between the two germline ends. Germline CDR1 is LGHNT and CDR2 is FRNRAP. The CDR3 is made up of 12 amino acids. For the CDR3, the DNA is TGTGCTAGTGGACTCAGCACAGATACGCAGTATTTT. The encoded protein is CASGLSTDTQYF. Variable domain in full (rest from reference TRBV12-5 and TRBJ2-3): DARVTQTPRHKVTEMGQEVTMRCQPILGHNTVFWYRQTMMQGLELLAYFRNRAPLDDSGMPKDRFSAEMPDATLATLKIQPSEPRDSAVYFCASGLSTDTQYFGPGTRLTVL.

The chain employs TRBV12-1 and TRBJ2-7; TRBD1, the table's D call, lacks a check against the DNA. TRBV12-1 is classified as a pseudogene. This CDR3 has 14 residues. Here the CDR3 DNA reads TGTGCCAGCAGCTTTGCGGGACAGGGGTGCGAGCAGTACTTC. It is translated as CASSFAGQGCEQYF.

V is TRBV5-4 and J is TRBJ2-2; TRBD2 aligns across 14 bases. Germline loops: CDR1 SGHNT, CDR2 YYREEE (reference sequence). The ends lost 4 bases at V and 8 bases at J; junction bases unmatched: 16. The CDR3 runs to 19 residues. Here the CDR3 DNA reads TGTGCCAGCAGCCCTGGACTAGCGGGAGGTAATCCGGAACAGGGGGAGCTGTTTTTT. Protein: CASSPGLAGGNPEQGELFF.

In DNA, the CDR3 is TGTGCCAGCAGTGCCGGGACAGGGGACTACGAGCAGTACTTC. It is translated as CASSAGTGDYEQYF. V gene TRBV5-5 combines with J gene TRBJ2-7, with TRBD1 identical over 10 bases. The CDR3 extends over 14 amino acids. CDR1 is SGHKS and CDR2 is YYEKEE in the germline V gene (reference sequence). V shed 5 bases, J shed 3 bases, and the junction held 5 bases outside the gene matches.

The sample holds one count of this clone. The gene calls are TRBV19 and TRBJ2-5; 7 nucleotides line up with TRBD1. The CDR3 sequence is 13 residues long. Germline V gene lookup returns CDR1 LNHDA and CDR2 SQIVND (reference sequence). Unmatched junction bases numbered 6, after V lost 6 bases and J lost 5 bases. CDR3: CASRLTGSETQYF. CDR3 nucleotide sequence: TGTGCCAGTAGGTTGACAGGGTCGGAGACCCAGTACTTC.

This clone was detected a few times. The chain has TRBV11-1 and TRBJ2-7; 7 bases fit TRBD2. The CDR3 sequence is 15 residues long. Trimming cost V 4 bases and J 4 bases; bases outside gene matches: 10. Germline CDR1 is SGHAT and CDR2 is FQDESV (reference sequence). The CDR3 nucleotides read TGTGCCAGCAGCTCCCCCGGGACTAAAGCATACGAGCAGTACTTC. Protein product: CASSSPGTKAYEQYF.

This clone was counted only a few times. The chain couples TRBV14 to TRBJ1-2; 8 bases fit TRBD1. V shed 6 bases, J shed 7 bases, and the junction held 7 bases outside the gene matches. This CDR3 region has 13 residues. Germline values: CDR1 SGHDN, CDR2 FVKESK. CDR3: CASRETGAPGYTF. CDR3 DNA: TGTGCCAGCAGGGAGACAGGGGCCCCTGGCTACACCTTC.

CDR3 loop: CASSLGIRGTEAFF. Here the CDR3 DNA reads TGTGCCAGCAGCTTAGGGATAAGGGGTACTGAAGCTTTCTTT. J is TRBJ1-1 and V is TRBV7-2; possible D gene TRBD1, 5 bases. The CDR3 is 14 amino acids. The ends were cut back, 1 base at V and 5 bases at J, with 11 bases in the middle. CDR1 and CDR2 from the germline V gene are SGHTA and FQGNSA.

This rearrangement joins TRBV9 to TRBJ2-5; D is perhaps TRBD2 (6 bases). Germline lookup yields CDR1 SGDLS and CDR2 YYNGEE. The CDR3 runs 18 residues. Deletions cut 0 bases from V and 5 bases from J, with 23 bases between. CDR3 sequence reads: CASSVERDSAGFFETQYF. The CDR3 DNA sequence: TGTGCCAGCAGCGTAGAACGCGACTCCGCGGGGTTTTTCGAGACCCAGTACTTC. Supplemented by reference TRBV9 and TRBJ2-5, the full variable domain reads DSGVTQTPKHLITATGQRVTLRCSPRSGDLSVYWYQQSLDQGLQFLIQYYNGEERAKGNILERFSAQQFPDLHSELNLSSLELGDSALYFCASSVERDSAGFFETQYFGPGTRLLVL.

The genes are TRBV5-4 and TRBJ2-7; a possible D gene is TRBD2 (7 bases). V lost 3 bases to trimming and J lost 2 bases, with 18 bases between them. The CDR3 extends over 16 amino acids. Per germline, CDR1 SGHNT and CDR2 YYREEE (reference sequence). The DNA for the CDR3 is TGTGCCAGCAGCTCGGGGGGCTCCCCTTCGACCTACGAGCAGTACTTC. Translation: CASSSGGSPSTYEQYF.

This chain uses TRBV11-3 with TRBJ2-3; the match to TRBD2 covers 9 bases. Germline values: CDR1 SGHNT, CDR2 YENEEA. The V and J ends lost 5 bases and 2 bases, in that order; junction bases with no gene match: 5. This CDR3 comprises 15 residues. The CDR3 bases are TGTGCCAGCAGCCTAAGCGGGAGGAACACAGATACGCAGTATTTT. Translated, it gives CASSLSGRNTDTQYF.